This passage covers 22 T cell receptor beta chains from one sample sequenced in a study of cytomegalovirus exposure and HLA in healthy donors. The PCR employed 60 Vbeta primers together with 13 Jbeta primers. Measured with immunoSEQ multiplex PCR; TCRdb has only the in-frame clones, and not every one. The sample carries over 100,000 clones, approximately 80% recorded once. Sequencing used PBMCs. The receptor set was obtained from a man aged 35 to 55 in good health and CMV-seropositive.

This chain joins TRBV9 and TRBJ2-1, with TRBD2 matching 13 bases. V shed 3 bases and J 4 bases; nucleotides not matched to a gene: 4. The CDR3 spans 16 residues. The germline V gene encodes CDR1 SGDLS and CDR2 YYNGEE. CDR3 DNA: TGTGCCAGCAGCGCCACTAGCGGGGGGGGGTACAATGAGCAGTTCTTC. Protein: CASSATSGGGYNEQFF. Together with reference TRBV9 and TRBJ2-1, the CDR3 gives the full variable domain: DSGVTQTPKHLITATGQRVTLRCSPRSGDLSVYWYQQSLDQGLQFLIQYYNGEERAKGNILERFSAQQFPDLHSELNLSSLELGDSALYFCASSATSGGGYNEQFFGPGTRLTVL.

The CDR3 nucleotides are TGTGCCAGCAGTTACTCCGGGAGCTCTGGAAACACCATATATTTT. Its translation is CASSYSGSSGNTIYF. The gene calls are TRBV6-5 and TRBJ1-3; D unresolved. The CDR3 sequence is 15 residues long. Trimming took off 0 bases at V and 0 bases at J, with 6 bases between the two ends. Germline V gene data show CDR1 as MNHEY and CDR2 as SVGAGI.

The genes are TRBV19 and TRBJ2-7; 9 nucleotides line up with TRBD1. The CDR3 consists of 14 residues. CDR1 is LNHDA and CDR2 is SQIVND in the germline V gene (reference sequence). V lost 8 bases, J lost 2 bases, and 7 bases stayed unmatched. CDR3 sequence reads: CASLGTGWPYEQYF. The CDR3 region has the DNA TGTGCCAGTCTCGGGACAGGGTGGCCCTACGAGCAGTACTTC.

This chain uses TRBV19 with TRBJ2-3, with TRBD2 identical over 8 bases. Germline CDR1 and CDR2: LNHDA and SQIVND (reference sequence). Trimming cost V 4 bases and J 2 bases; bases outside gene matches: 8. This CDR3 is 16 amino acids long. The CDR3 region has the DNA TGTGCCAGTAGTAGGCTAGCGGGCCGATTCACAGATACGCAGTATTTT. Protein product: CASSRLAGRFTDTQYF.

The rearrangement links TRBV5-1 to TRBJ2-5, with 7 bases matching TRBD1. Germline V gene lookup returns CDR1 SGHRS and CDR2 YFSETQ. This CDR3 is built from 14 residues. The trim removed 0 bases at V and 5 bases at J, leaving 4 bases unmatched. The CDR3, as DNA: TGCGCCAGCAGCTTGGGGGACAGAGGGGAGACCCAGTACTTC. It specifies CASSLGDRGETQYF.

This clone is termed medium-sized. The V call is TRBV10-1, the J call TRBJ2-7, with 11 bases aligning to TRBD1. CDR3 length: 13 amino acids. Germline lookup yields CDR1 WNHNN and CDR2 SYGVQD (reference sequence). Losses at the gene ends were 6 bases for V and 3 bases for J; bases not matched to a gene: 1. The CDR3 sequence is CASRDRGRYEQYF. The CDR3 DNA follows: TGCGCCAGCAGGGACAGGGGGCGCTACGAGCAGTACTTC.

This clone was detected a few times. In the same sample, other DNA sequences code for this CDR3. The rearrangement uses TRBV7-2 and TRBJ1-6, with TRBD1 matching 9 bases. CDR1 and CDR2 (germline): SGHTA, FQGNSA. V lost 5 bases, J lost 5 bases, and 4 bases stayed unmatched. CDR3 length: 15 amino acids. The CDR3 sequence is CASSPRDRDNSPLHF. In nucleotides, the CDR3 is TGTGCCAGCAGCCCCCGGGACAGGGATAATTCACCCCTCCACTTT.

The chain uses TRBV7-2 and TRBJ1-2; 11 bases are a match to TRBD1. With 5 bases clipped from V and 3 bases from J, the junction kept 5 bases outside the gene matches. The CDR3 totals 15 residues. Per germline, CDR1 SGHTA and CDR2 FQGNSA. The CDR3 here is CASSRRTGGDYGYTF. CDR3 sequence (DNA): TGTGCCAGCAGCCGAAGGACAGGGGGCGACTATGGCTACACCTTC.

This clone was seen once. The chain uses TRBV7-2 and TRBJ1-2; 8 bases align to TRBD1. The trim removed 5 bases at V and 4 bases at J, leaving 9 bases unmatched. The CDR3 has 15 amino acids. The germline V gene encodes CDR1 SGHTA and CDR2 FQGNSA. CDR3: CASSPSAGGPYGYTF. The CDR3 DNA follows: TGTGCCAGCAGCCCTTCTGCAGGGGGCCCCTATGGCTACACCTTC.

The rearrangement joins TRBV9 to TRBJ2-1, with 11 nucleotides matching TRBD1. CDR3 length: 17 amino acids. V trimming: 4 bases; J trimming: 4 bases; junction bases outside the gene matches: 10. Germline values: CDR1 SGDLS, CDR2 YYNGEE. The chain's CDR3 is CASSPQGTGGAYNEQFF. The DNA for the CDR3 is TGTGCCAGCAGCCCACAAGGGACAGGGGGGGCGTACAATGAGCAGTTCTTC.

In nucleotides, the CDR3 is TGCGCCAGCAGCTTGGTACGGGACAGGGGGCGCAGGGCTTTCTTT. It is translated as CASSLVRDRGRRAFF. The gene calls are TRBV5-1 and TRBJ1-1; TRBD1 matches at 12 bases. With V trimmed by 0 bases and J by 11 bases, 8 bases remained unmatched. The CDR3 is 15 residues long. The germline gives CDR1 SGHRS, CDR2 YFSETQ.

This clone was detected only a few times. The V call is TRBV18, the J call TRBJ1-1; no reliable D call. CDR1 is KGHSH, CDR2 LQKENI, per germline. V was pared by 2 bases and J by 2 bases, with 6 bases between. CDR3 size: 13 residues. The CDR3 protein is CASSPGGNTEAFF. The DNA for the CDR3 is TGTGCCAGCTCACCAGGCGGAAACACTGAAGCTTTCTTT. Complete variable domain (other parts from reference TRBV18 and TRBJ1-1): NAGVMQNPRHLVRRRGQEARLRCSPMKGHSHVYWYRQLPEEGLKFMVYLQKENIIDESGMPKERFSAEFPKEGPSILRIQQVVRGDSAAYFCASSPGGNTEAFFGQGTRLTVV.

To note about this clone: Given the absence of the conserved phenylalanine or tryptophan at the CDR3 end, a read error is likely. The rearrangement joins TRBV7-9 to TRBJ2-7; D gene uncertain. The CDR3 consists of 14 residues. V was shortened by 2 bases and J by 3 bases, with 11 bases between the two germline ends. Germline V gives CDR1 SEHNR, CDR2 FQNEAQ (reference sequence). The CDR3 DNA reads TGTGCCAGCAGCTTACGCAGCAGTGACTACGAGCAGTACTCC. It translates to CASSLRSSDYEQYS.

The chain couples TRBV14 to TRBJ2-7, with 9 bases fitting TRBD1. Germline V gene data show CDR1 as SGHDN and CDR2 as FVKESK. Trimming cost V 4 bases and J 3 bases; bases outside gene matches: 7. The CDR3 has 15 residues. The CDR3 loop is CASSREWDRDYEQYF. DNA for the CDR3: TGTGCCAGCAGCCGAGAGTGGGACAGGGACTACGAGCAGTACTTC.

J is TRBJ2-5 and V is TRBV7-6, with TRBD2 matching over 10 bases. Trimming removed 1 base from V and 5 bases from J; junction bases left unmatched: 7. From germline, CDR1 is SGHVS and CDR2 FNYEAQ. There are 16 residues in the CDR3. CDR3: CASSLGAERGGETQYF. The CDR3 DNA is TGTGCCAGCAGCTTAGGGGCGGAGCGGGGGGGTGAGACCCAGTACTTC.

This chain joins TRBV9 and TRBJ2-3; D is perhaps TRBD2 (6 bases). Germline CDR1 and CDR2: SGDLS and YYNGEE. The germline V and J ends were trimmed by 2 bases and 3 bases, with 7 bases remaining between them. This CDR3 comprises 13 residues. CDR3 protein: CASSVGTTDTQYF. The CDR3 nucleotides are TGTGCCAGCAGCGTTGGGACTACAGATACGCAGTATTTT.

Points on this clone: At one end, the junction sequence differs from germline, possibly due to a read error. The same CDR3 arises from other DNA sequences in this sample as well. The chain is built from TRBV7-2 and TRBJ1-2; 8 bases fit TRBD1. The CDR3 spans 17 residues. CDR1 and CDR2 from the germline V gene are SGHTA and FQGNSA. The CDR3 protein is CASSFTRGRTGNYGYTF. CDR3 DNA sequence: TGTGCCAGCAGCTTCACCAGGGGGCGAACGGGTAACTACGGCTACACCTTC.

On this clone: A far larger clone is a single base away, which makes a read error likely. The chain links TRBV7-9 to TRBJ2-6; D might be TRBD1 (6 bases). The CDR3 spans 16 residues. The V gene's germline CDR1 is SEHNR and CDR2 FQNEAQ (reference sequence). In DNA form, the CDR3 reads TGCGCCAGCAGCCAAGATGGGACAACTGGGGCCAACGGCCTGACTTTC. Its translation: CASSQDGTTGANGLTF.

V and J are TRBV6-6 and TRBJ1-5; maybe TRBD1 (6 bases). Germline CDR1 reads MNHNY; CDR2 reads SVGAGI (reference sequence). The ends were cut back, 6 bases at V and 7 bases at J, with 19 bases in the middle. There are 15 residues in the CDR3. CDR3 amino acids: CASSSQGPPGQPQHF. The DNA of the CDR3 is TGTGCCAGCAGCTCACAGGGCCCTCCGGGGCAGCCCCAGCATTTT.

The chain recombines TRBV18 with TRBJ2-1; 10 bases are a match to TRBD1. V dropped 6 bases and J dropped 5; count of bases not matched to a gene: 16. Germline V gene lookup returns CDR1 KGHSH and CDR2 LQKENI. This CDR3 spans 18 amino acids. CDR3 nucleotides: TGTGCCAGCTCTCGCGTCGGGACAGGGGCCCCCCTAAACAATGAGCAGTTCTTC. It encodes CASSRVGTGAPLNNEQFF.

The chain's CDR3 is CASSKASDSSYGYTF. The CDR3 DNA follows: TGTGCCAGCAGCAAGGCTTCCGACAGCAGCTATGGCTACACCTTC. This chain links TRBV6-5 with TRBJ1-2, with D tentatively TRBD1 (5 bases). Germline assignment: CDR1 MNHEY and CDR2 SVGAGI. The V end was cut by 6 bases, the J end by 4 bases, with 18 bases between. The CDR3 is 15 residues long.

V gene TRBV5-1 combines with J gene TRBJ2-1; 9 bases line up with TRBD2. The CDR3 contains 15 residues. Germline V gene lookup returns CDR1 SGHRS and CDR2 YFSETQ. The trim removed 2 bases at V and 5 bases at J, leaving 5 bases unmatched. For the CDR3, the DNA is TGCGCCAGCAGCTTAACTAGCGGGCGAAACAATGAGCAGTTCTTC. Amino acid sequence: CASSLTSGRNNEQFF.